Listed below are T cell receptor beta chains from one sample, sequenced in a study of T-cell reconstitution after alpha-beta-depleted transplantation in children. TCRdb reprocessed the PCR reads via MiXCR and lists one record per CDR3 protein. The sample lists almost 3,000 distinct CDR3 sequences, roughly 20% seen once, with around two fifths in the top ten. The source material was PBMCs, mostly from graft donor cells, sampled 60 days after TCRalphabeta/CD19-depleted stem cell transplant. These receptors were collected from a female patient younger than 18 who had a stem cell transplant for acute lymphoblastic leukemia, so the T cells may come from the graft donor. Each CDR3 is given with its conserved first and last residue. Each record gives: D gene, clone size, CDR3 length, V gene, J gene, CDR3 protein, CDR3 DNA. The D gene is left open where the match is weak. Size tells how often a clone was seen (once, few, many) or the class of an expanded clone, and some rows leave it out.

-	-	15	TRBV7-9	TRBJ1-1	CASSLYGVRDTEAFF	TGTGCCAGCAGCTTATACGGAGTTCGGGACACTGAAGCTTTCTTT
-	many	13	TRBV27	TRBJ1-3	CASSPNSGNTIYF	TGTGCCAGCAGTCCCAACTCTGGAAACACCATATATTTT
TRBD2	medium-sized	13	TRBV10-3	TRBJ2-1	CAIRGGGYNEQFF	TGTGCCATCAGGGGGGGGGGGTACAATGAGCAGTTCTTC
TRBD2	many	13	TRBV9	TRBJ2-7	CASSVRGGYEQYF	TGTGCCAGCAGCGTACGGGGGGGCTACGAGCAGTACTTC
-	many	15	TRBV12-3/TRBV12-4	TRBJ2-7	CASTLGGMSSYEQYF	TGTGCCAGCACTCTAGGAGGGATGAGCTCCTACGAGCAGTACTTC
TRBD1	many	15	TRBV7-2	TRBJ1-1	CASSAQGATNTEAFF	TGTGCCAGCAGCGCCCAGGGGGCTACGAACACTGAAGCTTTCTTT
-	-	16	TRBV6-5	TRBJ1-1	CASSYSPGRRNTEAFF	TGTGCCAGCAGTTACTCACCGGGACGACGGAACACTGAAGCTTTCTTT
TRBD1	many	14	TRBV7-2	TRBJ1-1	CASSSQGRRTEAFF	TGTGCCAGCAGCTCACAGGGGCGTCGGACTGAAGCTTTCTTT
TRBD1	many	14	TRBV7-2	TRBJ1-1	CASSLGDRGTEAFF	TGTGCCAGCAGCTTAGGGGACAGGGGCACTGAAGCTTTCTTT
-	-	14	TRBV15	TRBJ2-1	CATSSGSSYNEQFF	TGTGCCACCAGCAGCGGGAGCTCCTACAATGAGCAGTTCTTC
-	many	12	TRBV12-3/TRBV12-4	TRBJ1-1	CASSPAGTEAFF	TGTGCCAGCAGTCCCGCAGGCACTGAAGCTTTCTTT
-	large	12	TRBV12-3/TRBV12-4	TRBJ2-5	CASSWGFETQYF	TGTGCCAGCAGTTGGGGGTTCGAGACCCAGTACTTC
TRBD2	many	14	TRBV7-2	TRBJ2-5	CASSPGRGSGAQYF	TGTGCCAGCAGCCCAGGGAGGGGATCGGGGGCCCAGTACTTC
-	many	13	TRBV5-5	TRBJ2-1	CASSLGTKNEQFF	TGTGCCAGCAGCCTCGGGACAAAGAATGAGCAGTTCTTC
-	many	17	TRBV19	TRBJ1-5	CASSMFPDGPSNQPQHF	TGTGCCAGTAGTATGTTCCCGGACGGTCCTAGCAATCAGCCCCAGCATTTT
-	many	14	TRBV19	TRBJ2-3	CASSIRGQTDTQYF	TGTGCCAGTAGTATAAGAGGACAGACAGATACGCAGTATTTT
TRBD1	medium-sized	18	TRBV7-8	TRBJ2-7	CASSFFPQGLGLGYEQYF	TGTGCCAGCAGCTTTTTTCCACAGGGGTTAGGTCTAGGTTACGAGCAGTACTTC
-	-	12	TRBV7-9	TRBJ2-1	CASSPPSVGQFF	TGTGCCAGCAGCCCACCTAGCGTGGGGCAGTTCTTC
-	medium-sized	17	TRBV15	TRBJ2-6	CATSRAGGATGANVLTF	TGTGCCACCAGCAGAGCCGGGGGCGCAACTGGGGCCAACGTCCTGACTTTC
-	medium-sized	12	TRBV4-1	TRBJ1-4	CASSQLTGKLFF	TGCGCCAGCAGCCAGCTTACAGGGAAACTGTTTTTT
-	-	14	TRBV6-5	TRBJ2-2	CASSYGLSTGELFF	TGTGCCAGCAGTTACGGACTGTCCACCGGGGAGCTGTTTTTT
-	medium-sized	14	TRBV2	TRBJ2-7	CASRTWDTTYEQYF	TGTGCCAGCAGAACTTGGGACACCACCTACGAGCAGTACTTC
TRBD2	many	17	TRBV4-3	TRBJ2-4	CASSQDRRGRRKNIQYF	TGCGCCAGCAGCCAAGATAGACGCGGGAGGAGAAAAAACATTCAGTACTTC